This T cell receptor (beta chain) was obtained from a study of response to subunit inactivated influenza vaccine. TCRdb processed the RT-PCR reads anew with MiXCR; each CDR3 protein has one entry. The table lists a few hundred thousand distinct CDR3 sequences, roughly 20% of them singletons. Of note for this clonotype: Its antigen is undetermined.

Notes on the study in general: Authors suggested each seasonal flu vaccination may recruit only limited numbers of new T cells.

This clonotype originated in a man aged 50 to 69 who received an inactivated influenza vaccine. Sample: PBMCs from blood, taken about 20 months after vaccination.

CDR3 protein: CSASPFTGSSYEQYF. CDR3 in DNA: TGCAGTGCTAGCCCCTTCACAGGGAGCTCCTACGAGCAGTACTTC. This chain joins TRBV20-1 and TRBJ2-7, with D possibly TRBD1 on 6 matching bases. From germline, CDR1 is DFQATT and CDR2 SNEGSKA (reference sequence). This CDR3 contains 15 residues. V lost 3 bases and J lost 0, with 15 bases in between.